This T cell receptor (beta chain) was documented in a study of Ad26.COV2.S vaccination and SARS-CoV-2 variants. Study information: The COV1001 Ad26.COV2.S trial arm included the donor. Findings and limits, study-wide: It was found that vaccine and placebo recipients had similar non-spike TCR breadth.

This clone was found a few times. The antigen remains undetermined. Germline values: CDR1 GTSNPN, CDR2 SVGIG (reference sequence). V was clipped by 3 bases and J by 4 bases; unmatched bases: 6. The CDR3 loop spans 14 amino acids. Assay: immunoSEQ multiplex PCR; the TCRdb copy retains only in-frame clones and omits some. The data show approximately 480,000 clones, around 88% seen once. Documented treatment: about 20 received Ad26.COV2.S at low or high dose, single or two shots; several received placebo; per-sample allocation not given. Sample collection was performed on day 63 after the first vaccine or placebo injection.

The chain combines TRBV30 with TRBJ2-7; 10 nucleotides agree with TRBD1. Sequencing used peripheral blood, obtained in a trial of Ad26.COV2.S vaccine versus placebo. The receptor was derived from a person aged 18-60 years who received the Ad26.COV2.S COVID-19 vaccine or a placebo. The CDR3 reads CAWRSRDRGYEQYF. DNA for the CDR3: TGTGCCTGGAGAAGCCGGGACAGGGGTTACGAGCAGTACTTC. Based on the CDR3 plus reference TRBV30 and TRBJ2-7, the full variable domain is SQTIHQWPATLVQPVGSPLSLECTVEGTSNPNLYWYRQAAGRGLQLLFYSVGIGQISSEVPQNLSASRPQDRQFILSSKKLLLSDSGFYLCAWRSRDRGYEQYFGPGTRLTVT.